The rows below give T cell receptor beta chains drawn from one sample of a study of blood T cell repertoires in COVID-19. Using immunoSEQ multiplex PCR, the repertoire was profiled, and TCRdb retains in-frame clones only, with some absent. The sample gives some 120,000 clones, around 87% of which show up once; over 3.5% is in the top ten. Material for sequencing was peripheral blood. The receptor source for this set is a woman aged 60 to 75 with acute or convalescent COVID-19. CDR3s include the opening cysteine and the closing phenylalanine or tryptophan. A D gene is named only where the DNA matches it firmly. Part of the rows lack a size; the others show once, few, many or a class for expanded clones.

d_gene,abundance,v_gene,j_gene,CDR3aa,CDR3nt
TRBD1,once,TRBV5-1,TRBJ1-1,CASSPRGPDTEAFF,TGCGCCAGCAGCCCTAGGGGGCCGGATACTGAAGCTTTCTTT
TRBD1,.,TRBV5-4,TRBJ1-2,CASSLAQGAQYGYTF,TGTGCCAGCAGCTTGGCCCAGGGGGCGCAGTATGGCTACACCTTC
.,.,TRBV5-1,TRBJ1-2,CASSTLQGTDYGYTF,TGCGCCAGCAGCACCCTCCAGGGGACGGACTATGGCTACACCTTC
TRBD2,.,TRBV14,TRBJ2-1,CASSPRRTSGRAQNEQFF,TGTGCCAGCAGCCCTAGGCGGACTAGCGGGAGGGCCCAGAATGAGCAGTTCTTC
.,.,TRBV28,TRBJ2-4,CASRSPLLQAKNIQYF,TGTGCCAGTCGCTCCCCTCTACTCCAAGCCAAAAACATTCAGTACTTC
.,.,TRBV6-5,TRBJ1-3,CAIGQTAPGNTIYF,TGTGCCATAGGACAGACCGCACCTGGAAACACCATATATTTT
TRBD2,.,TRBV7-3,TRBJ2-1,CASSLIAGGIDEQFF,TGTGCCAGCAGCTTGATAGCGGGGGGGATCGATGAGCAGTTCTTC
TRBD1,.,TRBV2,TRBJ1-2,CASREQGAGGYTF,TGTGCCAGCAGAGAACAGGGGGCAGGTGGCTACACCTTC
TRBD2,.,TRBV5-1,TRBJ2-1,CASSIGPGTSAIGEQFF,TGCGCCAGCAGCATTGGACCCGGGACTAGCGCGATAGGTGAGCAGTTCTTC
TRBD1,.,TRBV4-1,TRBJ1-6,CASSRGTGLLDSPLHF,TGCGCCAGCAGCCGAGGGACAGGCCTGCTAGATTCACCCCTCCACTTT
.,.,TRBV6-2/TRBV6-3,TRBJ2-7,CASSYEGISYEQYF,TGTGCCAGCAGTTACGAGGGAATCTCCTACGAGCAGTACTTC
.,.,TRBV7-9,TRBJ1-3,CASSFTGTGNTIYF,TGTGCCAGCAGCTTTACAGGGACTGGAAACACCATATATTTT
.,.,TRBV28,TRBJ2-1,CASGGMGNEQFF,TGTGCCAGCGGAGGGATGGGCAATGAGCAGTTCTTC
.,once,TRBV5-1,TRBJ1-1,CASSLVTGTGPNTEAFF,TGCGCCAGCAGCTTGGTCACAGGGACGGGACCGAACACTGAAGCTTTCTTT
.,.,TRBV28,TRBJ2-4,CAVRGTAGKNIQYF,TGTGCCGTAAGGGGTACGGCGGGGAAAAACATTCAGTACTTC
TRBD1,.,TRBV3-1/TRBV3-2,TRBJ1-6,CASSRDSNSPLHF,TGTGCCAGCAGCCGGGACAGTAATTCACCCCTCCACTTT
TRBD1,.,TRBV7-8,TRBJ1-3,CASSARTGSGNTIYF,TGTGCCAGCAGCGCGCGGACAGGCTCGGGAAACACCATATATTTT
.,.,TRBV19,TRBJ1-1,CASSIVGEWVEAFF,TGTGCCAGTAGTATAGTCGGGGAATGGGTGGAAGCTTTCTTT
TRBD2,.,TRBV29-1,TRBJ2-1,CSVKRAGVENEQFF,TGCAGCGTTAAAAGGGCGGGAGTCGAGAATGAGCAGTTCTTC
.,.,TRBV25-1,TRBJ2-7,CASSVKRTDEQYF,TGTGCCAGCAGTGTCAAACGGACTGACGAGCAGTACTTC
.,.,TRBV24-1,TRBJ1-6,CATSERSENSPLHF,TGTGCCACCAGTGAGCGGAGCGAGAATTCACCCCTCCACTTT